This is a list of T cell receptor beta chains from one sample in a study of blood T cell repertoires in COVID-19. The protocol was immunoSEQ multiplex PCR, while the TCRdb copy is restricted to in-frame clones and leaves out a portion. The table has hundreds of thousands of clones, approximately 90% seen once. Sequenced input: peripheral blood. The receptors shown here come from a man between 18 and 35 years old with COVID-19, enrolled during active disease. The CDR3 runs from the conserved cysteine through the conserved F or W.

CASSQPGGRGTSGGYEQYF,TRBJ2-7,TRBV10-1
CASSQTDRGRPYEQYF,TRBJ2-7,TRBV4-1
CASSLSSGVTGELFF,TRBJ2-2,TRBV27
CASSSGQGHYGYTF,TRBJ1-2,TRBV18
CASRALDRGLEKLFF,TRBJ1-4,TRBV19
CASSPGLAGWTDTQYF,TRBJ2-3,TRBV11-2
CASSQRTSGGATRDTQYF,TRBJ2-3,TRBV5-1
CASSRAPLVLAFGYEQYF,TRBJ2-7,TRBV7-9
CASCPGGPYEQYF,TRBJ2-7,TRBV6-5
CASSEDGETSREQYF,TRBJ2-7,TRBV25-1
CASRRAGEFYEQYF,TRBJ2-7,TRBV3-1/TRBV3-2
CASSEPSGGGAETQYF,TRBJ2-5,TRBV2
CASSREKDRGSYEQYF,TRBJ2-7,TRBV7-9
CASSLESLQVAYEQYF,TRBJ2-7,TRBV11-2
CASSLGGNAYEQYF,TRBJ2-7,TRBV5-4
CASSRQGARDTQYF,TRBJ2-3,TRBV2
CASSLALTGDYGYTF,TRBJ1-2,TRBV5-1
CASRVGAGTGELFF,TRBJ2-2,TRBV19
CASSAWTGGDTGELFF,TRBJ2-2,TRBV6-1
CASSRGQGNQPQHF,TRBJ1-5,TRBV13
CASSFSGMNTGELFF,TRBJ2-2,TRBV5-1
CASSTGLISYEQYF,TRBJ2-7,TRBV5-6
CASSIDSNRRYEQYF,TRBJ2-7,TRBV19
CASSLLAGGVEQYF,TRBJ2-7,TRBV19
CASSLRGRYEQYF,TRBJ2-7,TRBV5-4
CSVGGGFGANVLTF,TRBJ2-6,TRBV29-1
CASSPRAGVVEQYF,TRBJ2-7,TRBV4-1
CASSQDGGGSYNEQFF,TRBJ2-1,TRBV4-1
CASSPRQGNTGELFF,TRBJ2-2,TRBV18
CASSKGVVTDTQYF,TRBJ2-3,TRBV18
CASNPLRTGSYEQYF,TRBJ2-7,TRBV7-9
CASSRTENTEAFF,TRBJ1-1,TRBV3-1/TRBV3-2
CASSEDRNTEAFF,TRBJ1-1,TRBV19
CASSFGTGYENVVRPYEQYF,TRBJ2-7,TRBV5-5
CASSASSEPKNEQFF,TRBJ2-1,TRBV7-3
CASSFRGGPYEQYF,TRBJ2-7,TRBV27
CASSHGLAGGTGELFF,TRBJ2-2,TRBV5-4
CASSQDIGLAGAYEQYF,TRBJ2-7,TRBV3-1/TRBV3-2
CACEGVTNEKLFF,TRBJ1-4,TRBV30
CASSHKDSPTNEKLFF,TRBJ1-4,TRBV4-1
CASSIPPDTQYF,TRBJ2-3,TRBV13
CASRGTVTLSGYTF,TRBJ1-2,TRBV2
CASSDLAGASGAGELFF,TRBJ2-2,TRBV2
CASSRAPSPQDTQYF,TRBJ2-3,TRBV4-1
CASSYGTGLNYGYTF,TRBJ1-2,TRBV5-6
CASSPHGETQYF,TRBJ2-5,TRBV3-1/TRBV3-2
CASSLRDTLYGYTF,TRBJ1-2,TRBV13
CAISGDGSPEAYGYTF,TRBJ1-2,TRBV10-3
CASSLGTVETQYF,TRBJ2-5,TRBV6-6
CASRAGPGQGVLNSPLHF,TRBJ1-6,TRBV2
CASSFLSYEQYF,TRBJ2-7,TRBV9
CASSFNREYTGELFF,TRBJ2-2,TRBV27
CASSLSTENGELFF,TRBJ2-2,TRBV5-1
CASSLPEQEQYF,TRBJ2-7,TRBV23-1
CASSFRAGARETQYF,TRBJ2-5,TRBV5-5